The 21 T cell receptor beta chains below were found in one sample sequenced in a study of cytomegalovirus exposure and HLA in healthy donors. The PCR used 60 Vbeta and 13 Jbeta primers. Produced via immunoSEQ multiplex PCR; TCRdb's table is partial and in-frame only. The sample has some 180,000 clones; 70% to 85% are singletons. The sample consisted of PBMCs. The receptors were gathered from a girl aged 2 to 10 in good health and CMV-seropositive.

This clone has a single count. The chain carries TRBV28 and TRBJ2-1; 12 bases map to TRBD2. The CDR3 length is 16 residues. Germline assignment: CDR1 MDHEN and CDR2 SYDVKM. V lost 6 bases to trimming and J lost 9 bases; unmatched junction nucleotides: 12. The CDR3 DNA reads as TGTGCCAGCAGACGCCTAGCGGGAGGGCAGCTAGTTGAGCAGTTCTTC. It is translated as CASRRLAGGQLVEQFF. Full variable domain (rest looked up from reference TRBV28 and TRBJ2-1): DVKVTQSSRYLVKRTGEKVFLECVQDMDHENMFWYRQDPGLGLRLIYFSYDVKMKEKGDIPEGYSVSREKKERFSLILESASTNQTSMYLCASRRLAGGQLVEQFFGPGTRLTVL.

The chain joins TRBV27 to TRBJ1-2; D gene ambiguous. The CDR3 runs to 13 residues. With 5 bases removed from V and 8 bases from J, the gap between germline ends came to 15 bases. CDR1 MNHEY and CDR2 SMNVEV come from the germline V gene (reference sequence). DNA of the CDR3: TGTGCCAGCAGTCCCTTCCGGGGAGGGGGCTACACCTTC. Translated, it gives CASSPFRGGGYTF.

The chain employs TRBV19 and TRBJ2-2, with 10 bases fitting TRBD1. The V segment lost 9 bases and the J segment 5 bases; nucleotides outside the gene matches: 6. The CDR3 is 14 amino acids. The V gene's germline CDR1 is LNHDA and CDR2 SQIVND (reference sequence). CDR3 residues: CASRDRGLTGELFF. Here the CDR3 DNA reads TGTGCCAGCCGGGACAGGGGACTAACCGGGGAGCTGTTTTTT.

The chain carries TRBV12-2 and TRBJ2-7; the table calls TRBD2, which could not be checked here. TRBV12-2 is a known pseudogene. The length of the CDR3 is 16 residues. The CDR3 nucleotides are TGTGCAAGTCGCTTAGGGGAGGCGGGACTAGAGCTCGAGCAGTACTTC. Residues: CASRLGEAGLELEQYF.

J is TRBJ2-5 and V is TRBV6-5; 9 nucleotides align to TRBD1. V dropped 2 bases and J dropped 9; count of bases not matched to a gene: 10. Germline V gene lookup returns CDR1 MNHEY and CDR2 SVGAGI. This CDR3 has 15 residues. The CDR3 DNA reads as TGTGCCAGCAGTTACCAATCCGGGACAGGGACGGCCCAGTACTTC. Amino acids: CASSYQSGTGTAQYF.

The chain links TRBV27 to TRBJ1-2; a weak D match, TRBD1 (5 bases). V was clipped by 2 bases and J by 2 bases, with 24 bases between them. The CDR3 has 19 amino acids. Germline V lookup: CDR1 MNHEY, CDR2 SMNVEV (reference sequence). The CDR3 coding sequence is TGTGCCAGCAGTTTAATACCCTACTCCGGCGACAGAATGAACTATGGCTACACCTTC. Residues: CASSLIPYSGDRMNYGYTF.

V is TRBV28 and J is TRBJ1-1; 12 nucleotides align to TRBD1. Germline V gene sequence: CDR1 MDHEN, CDR2 SYDVKM. V dropped 6 bases and J dropped 5; count of bases not matched to a gene: 10. The CDR3 spans 16 residues. The CDR3 loop reads CASRSRDRGPLTEAFF. As DNA, the CDR3 is TGTGCCAGCAGATCCCGGGACAGGGGGCCGTTGACTGAAGCTTTCTTT.

The CDR3 region is CASSLTRDRKYEQYF. Written as DNA, the CDR3 is TGTGCCAGCAGCTTGACCCGGGACAGGAAGTACGAGCAGTACTTC. The V and J genes are TRBV5-6 and TRBJ2-7; TRBD1 aligns across 8 bases. Germline V CDR1 and CDR2: SGHDT, YYEEEE. This CDR3 is built from 15 residues. V gave up 1 base and J gave up 4 bases; unmatched junction bases: 7.

The genes are TRBV30 and TRBJ2-2; TRBD2 might be the D (6 bases). In germline, CDR1 is GTSNPN, CDR2 SVGIG (reference sequence). The CDR3 is made up of 12 amino acids. The V and J ends lost 0 bases and 7 bases respectively, with 6 bases between them. CDR3 nucleotide sequence: TGTGCCTGGAGTGTCGGGGGCGGGGAGCTGTTTTTT. Translating gives CAWSVGGGELFF.

This chain uses TRBV19 with TRBJ2-2; D gene unclear. CDR1 is LNHDA and CDR2 is SQIVND in the germline V gene (reference sequence). Trimming took 6 bases from V and 1 from J, leaving 9 bases between them. CDR3 length equals 14 residues. The CDR3 loop is CASRAYLNTGELFF. In DNA, the CDR3 is TGTGCCAGTAGGGCTTACCTGAACACCGGGGAGCTGTTTTTT. Looking up the rest from reference TRBV19 and TRBJ2-2 gives the full variable domain: DGGITQSPKYLFRKEGQNVTLSCEQNLNHDAMYWYRQDPGQGLRLIYYSQIVNDFQKGDIAEGYSVSREKKESFPLTVTSAQKNPTAFYLCASRAYLNTGELFFGEGSRLTVL.

The chain combines TRBV29-1 with TRBJ2-3, with a tentative D call TRBD1 (5 bases). The germline V gene has CDR1 SQVTM and CDR2 ANQGSEA. The CDR3 is made up of 13 amino acids. V lost 3 bases, J lost 0 bases, and 7 bases lay in between. The CDR3 region has the DNA TGCAGCGTTGACAGGGTGAGCACAGATACGCAGTATTTT. The encoded protein is CSVDRVSTDTQYF.

V usage is TRBV5-1 and J usage is TRBJ1-4, with D tentatively TRBD1 (5 bases). The V end was cut by 4 bases, the J end by 6 bases, with 13 bases between. CDR3 length: 14 residues. CDR1 SGHRS and CDR2 YFSETQ come from the germline V gene. CDR3 DNA: TGCGCCAGCAGCCCCAGGACGGGGGATGAAAAACTGTTTTTT. Translation gives CASSPRTGDEKLFF. The full variable domain, completed using reference TRBV5-1 and TRBJ1-4, is KAGVTQTPRYLIKTRGQQVTLSCSPISGHRSVSWYQQTPGQGLQFLFEYFSETQRNKGNFPGRFSGRQFSNSRSEMNVSTLELGDSALYLCASSPRTGDEKLFFGSGTQLSVL.

The chain has TRBV5-4 and TRBJ1-2; 12 bases fit TRBD1. Germline V CDR1 and CDR2: SGHNT, YYREEE (reference sequence). J lost 5 bases, V lost 3 bases, and 5 bases had no gene match. CDR3 length: 15 amino acids. CDR3 sequence: CASSYGTGGRYGYTF. The CDR3 DNA reads as TGTGCCAGCAGCTACGGGACAGGGGGCAGGTATGGCTACACCTTC. Together with reference TRBV5-4 and TRBJ1-2, the CDR3 gives the full variable domain: ETGVTQSPTHLIKTRGQQVTLRCSSQSGHNTVSWYQQALGQGPQFIFQYYREEENGRGNFPPRFSGLQFPNYSSELNVNALELDDSALYLCASSYGTGGRYGYTFGSGTRLTVV.

For the CDR3, the DNA is TGCAGCGTGACGGGACATCTTTATGGCTACACCTTC. It yields the protein CSVTGHLYGYTF. The chain couples TRBV29-1 to TRBJ1-2; TRBD1 is a possible D gene (6 bases). This CDR3 has 12 residues. Per germline, CDR1 SQVTM and CDR2 ANQGSEA. The V end was cut by 6 bases, the J end by 5 bases, with 13 bases between.

This clone was counted once. This chain connects TRBV7-8 to TRBJ1-2, with D possibly being TRBD1 (5 bases). This CDR3 comprises 15 residues. Trimming removed 1 base from V and 3 bases from J, with 12 bases in between. In germline, CDR1 is SGHVS, CDR2 FQNEAQ. DNA for the CDR3: TGTGCCAGCAGCTTAGACGGCAGGGCCTACTATGGCTACACCTTC. Protein: CASSLDGRAYYGYTF.

This CDR3 is CASSSFLLSTEAFF. CDR3 sequence (DNA): TGTGCCAGCAGTTCGTTCCTTTTGAGCACTGAAGCTTTCTTT. The gene calls are TRBV28 and TRBJ1-1, with D hard to call. The length of the CDR3 is 14 residues. V was clipped by 4 bases and J by 4 bases, with 13 bases between them. Germline V CDR1 and CDR2: MDHEN, SYDVKM.

The V gene is TRBV21-1, the J gene TRBJ2-7; TRBD2, the table's D call, lacks a check against the DNA. TRBV21-1 is a pseudogene. The CDR3 has 14 amino acids. The CDR3 region is CASNKGGNAYEQYF. DNA of the CDR3: TGTGCCAGCAACAAAGGAGGGAATGCCTACGAGCAGTACTTC.

V gene TRBV30 combines with J gene TRBJ2-7; 9 bases are a match to TRBD1. This CDR3 contains 13 residues. The trim removed 5 bases at V and 0 bases at J, leaving 2 bases unmatched. CDR1 is GTSNPN and CDR2 is SVGIG in the germline V gene (reference sequence). The CDR3 sequence: CAWGTGSSYEQYF. CDR3 DNA: TGTGCCTGGGGGACAGGGAGCTCCTACGAGCAGTACTTC. Based on the CDR3 plus reference TRBV30 and TRBJ2-7, the full variable domain is SQTIHQWPATLVQPVGSPLSLECTVEGTSNPNLYWYRQAAGRGLQLLFYSVGIGQISSEVPQNLSASRPQDRQFILSSKKLLLSDSGFYLCAWGTGSSYEQYFGPGTRLTVT.

The chain is built from TRBV19 and TRBJ1-2, with 8 bases lining up with TRBD1. Germline values: CDR1 LNHDA, CDR2 SQIVND (reference sequence). This CDR3 has 14 residues. With 3 bases clipped from V and 8 bases from J, the junction kept 8 bases outside the gene matches. The CDR3: CASSIWPGGYGYTF. The CDR3 DNA reads as TGTGCCAGTAGTATTTGGCCAGGGGGCTACGGCTACACCTTC.

The chain recombines TRBV27 with TRBJ2-1, with 10 positions matching TRBD2. Germline values: CDR1 MNHEY, CDR2 SMNVEV (reference sequence). CDR3 length equals 15 residues. V lost 8 bases and J lost 4; bases outside the gene matches: 8. CDR3 sequence reads: CASRLAGVHYNEQFF. CDR3 coding DNA: TGTGCCAGCCGCCTAGCGGGAGTGCATTACAATGAGCAGTTCTTC.

V gene TRBV9 combines with J gene TRBJ2-2, with 10 bases that match TRBD1. The V segment lost 3 bases and the J segment 7 bases; nucleotides outside the gene matches: 6. From germline, CDR1 is SGDLS and CDR2 YYNGEE. This CDR3 has 15 residues. The DNA of the CDR3 is TGTGCCAGCAGCGCCCGGGACAGGGGTTTCGGGGAGCTGTTTTTT. Translated, it gives CASSARDRGFGELFF.